This passage covers 30 T cell receptor beta chains from one sample sequenced in a study of regulatory T cells in long-lasting Graves disease. Time point in this sample: persistent/refractory GD, antithyroid drugs over 5 years with positive TRAb. Isolated PBMC RNA provided the starting material for the TCR library. Construction of TCR beta libraries relied on iRepertoire HTBI primers and on Arm-PCR targeting CDR3 regions. TCRdb redid the calling of the multiplex PCR reads with MiXCR, one entry per CDR3 protein. The repertoire holds over 650,000 distinct CDR3 sequences, with about 32% as singletons. The starting material was peripheral blood mononuclear cells (PBMCs), obtained when the disease was refractory, from a patient treated with antithyroid drugs. The receptors here all came from a female donor with Graves disease.

This clonotype was counted at least ten times. A much larger clone sits a single nucleotide away, making a read error possible. The V call is TRBV12-3 or TRBV12-4, the J call TRBJ2-7; 7 nucleotides line up with TRBD2. This CDR3 region has 12 residues. The CDR3 DNA reads TGTGCCAGCAGATTAGCGGGCTACGAGCAGTACTTC. This gives the protein CASRLAGYEQYF.

This clonotype showed up many times. The V gene is TRBV12-3 or TRBV12-4, the J gene TRBJ2-4, with 8 bases fitting TRBD2. After removal of 10 bases from V and 6 bases from J, the junction contained 11 bases not matched to a gene. The CDR3 runs to 14 residues. The CDR3 bases are TGTGCCACCTATTTAGCGGGAAGTGGAAACATTCAGTACTTC. Its translation is CATYLAGSGNIQYF.

V gene TRBV5-6 combines with J gene TRBJ2-2, with D possibly being TRBD1 (6 bases). CDR1 and CDR2 (germline): SGHDT, YYEEEE. Between the trimmed V and J ends, which lost 2 bases and 5 bases, there was a span of 10 bases. This CDR3 is 14 amino acids long. CDR3 sequence: CASSFVGGTGELFF. Here the CDR3 DNA reads TGTGCCAGCAGCTTTGTAGGGGGAACCGGGGAGCTGTTTTTT. Together with reference TRBV5-6 and TRBJ2-2, the CDR3 gives the full variable domain: DAGVTQSPTHLIKTRGQQVTLRCSPKSGHDTVSWYQQALGQGPQFIFQYYEEEERQRGNFPDRFSGHQFPNYSSELNVNALLLGDSALYLCASSFVGGTGELFFGEGSRLTVL.

This clonotype was recorded at least ten times. The CDR3 DNA reads as TGTGCCAGCAGGGGAGGCGGTCAGCCCCAGCATTTT. Protein product: CASRGGGQPQHF. The chain carries TRBV28 and TRBJ1-5; D ambiguous. Trimming shortened V by 6 bases and J by 6 bases, and 9 bases separated the two germline ends. This CDR3 contains 12 residues. Germline V gene data show CDR1 as MDHEN and CDR2 as SYDVKM.

A remark on this clonotype: A read error may explain this, as a much larger clone is one base away. The chain has TRBV3-1 and TRBJ2-7; D is possibly TRBD2 (5 bases). The germline V gene encodes CDR1 LGHDT and CDR2 YNNKEL (reference sequence). This CDR3 region has 14 residues. Trimming cost V 4 bases and J 5 bases, with 15 bases left between them. The CDR3 DNA sequence: TGTGCCAGCAGCCTTAGCGAGAGTGGGAACGAGCAGTACTTC. Residues: CASSLSESGNEQYF.

This clonotype was seen many times. J is TRBJ1-1 and V is TRBV27; the D is unclear. V shed 3 bases and J shed 0 bases, with 5 bases lying between them. The CDR3 is made up of 13 amino acids. Germline CDR1 MNHEY, CDR2 SMNVEV (reference sequence). CDR3 nucleotides: TGTGCCAGCAGTTTCTGGTTGAACACTGAAGCTTTCTTT. Its protein product is CASSFWLNTEAFF.

This clonotype has only a few counts. The chain carries TRBV27 and TRBJ1-5; D gene unclear. CDR3 length: 13 amino acids. Germline CDR1 MNHEY, CDR2 SMNVEV (reference sequence). V gave up 5 bases and J gave up 5 bases, with 10 bases separating them. DNA for the CDR3: TGTGCCAGCAGTCCCCTAGGACATCAGCCCCAGCATTTT. Translating it yields CASSPLGHQPQHF.

This clonotype was detected ten times or more. The V gene is TRBV12-3 or TRBV12-4, the J gene TRBJ2-7; no definite D call. This CDR3 spans 13 amino acids. Trimming took 4 bases from V and 1 from J, leaving 8 bases between them. This CDR3 is CASSYRESYEQYF. The CDR3 bases are TGTGCCAGCAGTTACAGAGAATCCTACGAGCAGTACTTC.

This clonotype was seen only a few times. The CDR3 reads CASSFNRGTNEKLFF. CDR3 sequence (DNA): TGTGCCAGCAGCTTTAACAGGGGGACTAATGAAAAACTGTTTTTT. The rearrangement links TRBV11-2 to TRBJ1-4, with 8 bases that match TRBD1. The CDR3 is 15 residues long. The junction had 2 bases not matched to a gene; V was cut back by 3 bases and J by 2 bases. CDR1 and CDR2 from the germline V gene are SGHAT and FQNNGV.

This clonotype was observed a handful of times. The DNA of the CDR3 is TGTGCCAGCAGTCTAACCGCCGGGACTAGGGCTTTCTTT. It codes for CASSLTAGTRAFF. This chain joins TRBV12-3 or TRBV12-4 and TRBJ1-1; D perhaps matches TRBD1 (5 bases). V dropped 5 bases and J dropped 11 bases, with 18 bases sitting between them. The CDR3 spans 13 residues.

This clonotype was seen ten or more times. The chain is built from TRBV12-3 or TRBV12-4 and TRBJ2-5, with no clear D. The V end was cut by 0 bases, the J end by 7 bases, with 3 bases between. CDR3 length: 11 residues. The CDR3 loop is CASSLAGTQYF. In DNA, the CDR3 is TGTGCCAGCAGTTTAGCGGGGACCCAGTACTTC.

This CDR3 reads CSARPLAGGTEAFF. CDR3 sequence (DNA): TGCAGTGCTAGGCCCCTTGCCGGGGGCACTGAAGCTTTCTTT. The rearrangement joins TRBV20-1 to TRBJ1-1, with D possibly matching TRBD1 (5 bases). Looked up from germline, CDR1 is DFQATT and CDR2 is SNEGSKA (reference sequence). V was shortened by 3 bases and J by 4 bases, with 15 bases between the two germline ends. There are 14 residues in the CDR3.

This clonotype was seen only a few times. The J gene is TRBJ2-5, the V gene TRBV20-1; a possible D gene is TRBD1 (6 bases). CDR3 length: 13 amino acids. Trimming removed 4 bases at V and 2 bases at J, with 11 bases between. The germline V gene encodes CDR1 DFQATT and CDR2 SNEGSKA (reference sequence). CDR3 protein: CSATRTVQETQYF. In DNA form, the CDR3 reads TGCAGTGCTACCCGGACAGTGCAAGAGACCCAGTACTTC.

This clonotype has a handful of counts. The rearrangement joins TRBV30 to TRBJ1-1; no reliable D call. From germline, CDR1 is GTSNPN and CDR2 SVGIG (reference sequence). This CDR3 is built from 15 residues. The ends were cut back, 3 bases at V and 4 bases at J, with 18 bases in the middle. CDR3 in DNA: TGTGCCTGGAGAGGGAGGGAGATCTTTATCACTGAAGCTTTCTTT. It specifies CAWRGREIFITEAFF.

This clonotype appeared many times. V gene TRBV12-3 or TRBV12-4 combines with J gene TRBJ1-1; TRBD1 is a possible D gene (6 bases). The CDR3 has 15 amino acids. Trimming took off 6 bases at V and 3 bases at J, with 17 bases between the two ends. The CDR3 bases are TGTGCCAGCAGCCGATATGATTGGACAGACACTGAAGCTTTCTTT. Amino acids: CASSRYDWTDTEAFF.

In its sample, this clonotype was seen a few times. The chain is built from TRBV6-1 and TRBJ2-2; 7 bases are a match to TRBD1. The CDR3 runs to 15 residues. V was clipped by 8 bases and J by 0 bases; unmatched bases: 6. Germline V lookup: CDR1 MNHNS, CDR2 SASEGT. This chain's CDR3 is CASREGGTNTGELFF. Written as DNA, the CDR3 is TGTGCCAGCCGAGAAGGGGGCACGAACACCGGGGAGCTGTTTTTT.

This clonotype has a handful of counts. V and J are TRBV6-1 and TRBJ1-2, with D unclear. The CDR3 covers 14 residues. The V gene lost 6 bases and the J gene lost 3 bases, with 14 bases spanning the gap. Germline-derived CDR1 and CDR2 are MNHNS and SASEGT. The CDR3: CASRSKTDYYGYTF. The CDR3, as DNA: TGTGCCAGCAGATCAAAGACGGATTACTATGGCTACACCTTC.

This clonotype was picked up many times. The chain is built from TRBV12-3 or TRBV12-4 and TRBJ1-2; D perhaps matches TRBD1 (5 bases). V was shortened by 4 bases and J by 4 bases, with 10 bases between the two germline ends. There are 13 residues in the CDR3. In nucleotides, the CDR3 is TGTGCCAGCAGTTCCGGACATACCTATGGCTACACCTTC. This translates into CASSSGHTYGYTF.

The chain has TRBV14 and TRBJ1-6; no firm D call. CDR3 length: 15 amino acids. The germline CDR1 and CDR2 sequences are SGHDN and FVKESK. V was shortened by 6 bases and J by 7 bases, with 16 bases between the two germline ends. Written as DNA, the CDR3 is TGTGCCAGCAGTCCCACACGGACGGGGAATTCACCCCTCCACTTT. Protein sequence: CASSPTRTGNSPLHF.

The table lists this clonotype with a count of one. The rearrangement uses TRBV5-5 and TRBJ2-7, with D perhaps matching TRBD1 (6 bases). The CDR3 consists of 15 residues. Germline values: CDR1 SGHKS, CDR2 YYEKEE (reference sequence). Trimming cost V 2 bases and J 6 bases, with 18 bases left between them. The CDR3 reads CASSFWEHRAREQYF. CDR3 coding DNA: TGTGCCAGCAGCTTTTGGGAGCACAGGGCACGCGAGCAGTACTTC.

This clonotype has more than one count but fewer than ten. The chain uses TRBV18 and TRBJ2-5; the match to TRBD2 covers 7 bases. This CDR3 spans 15 amino acids. Trimming at V came to 3 bases and at J to 5 bases, leaving 9 bases not matched to a gene. The germline gives CDR1 KGHSH, CDR2 LQKENI. As DNA, the CDR3 is TGTGCCAGCTCACCTACCAGCGGGAAGGTGGAGACCCAGTACTTC. It encodes CASSPTSGKVETQYF.

The chain carries TRBV29-1 and TRBJ2-7; 7 positions match TRBD2. This CDR3 has 13 amino acids. Germline V gene sequence: CDR1 SQVTM, CDR2 ANQGSEA. J lost 4 bases, V lost 2 bases, and 5 bases had no gene match. CDR3 coding DNA: TGCAGCGTTGAACCTAGCGGCCAATACGAGCAGTACTTC. Translated, it gives CSVEPSGQYEQYF.

V and J are TRBV9 and TRBJ1-5, with 10 bases matching TRBD1. V dropped 4 bases and J dropped 1; count of bases not matched to a gene: 5. Germline V CDR1 and CDR2: SGDLS, YYNGEE. The CDR3 consists of 16 residues. The chain's CDR3 is CASSQDRGLSNQPQHF. CDR3 in DNA: TGTGCCAGCAGCCAAGACAGGGGGCTGAGCAATCAGCCCCAGCATTTT.

The chain has TRBV4-2 and TRBJ1-2; TRBD1 might be the D (6 bases). This CDR3 has 16 residues. V lost 0 bases to trimming and J lost 6 bases, with 17 bases between them. Looked up from germline, CDR1 is LGHNA and CDR2 is YNFKEQ. The DNA for the CDR3 is TGTGCCAGCAGCCAAGATAGGGGGTCGTTTGCTAATGGCTACACCTTC. This codes for CASSQDRGSFANGYTF.

This clonotype was observed once. The rearrangement joins TRBV6-9 to TRBJ2-2; tentatively, D is TRBD2 (5 bases). The CDR3 has 16 residues. The V end was cut by 3 bases, the J end by 2 bases, with 13 bases between. Germline V gene lookup returns CDR1 MNHGY and CDR2 SVAAGI. The CDR3 DNA reads as TGTGCCAGCAGTTACCCCGGGAATGGAAACACCGGGGAGCTGTTTTTT. Amino acids: CASSYPGNGNTGELFF.

This clonotype has only a few counts. The chain recombines TRBV20-1 with TRBJ1-5; the D gene is possibly TRBD1 (5 bases). CDR3 length equals 15 residues. Germline CDR1 DFQATT, CDR2 SNEGSKA (reference sequence). V was cut by 6 bases and J by 4 bases, with 19 bases left in between. The CDR3 nucleotides read TGCAGTGCCCTCCGAGCGAGACAGAGAAATCAGCCCCAGCATTTT. Its protein is CSALRARQRNQPQHF.

In regard to this clonotype: In this CDR3 the conserved last residue, phenylalanine or tryptophan, is missing, so a read error is likely. The J gene is TRBJ2-5, the V gene TRBV6-1, with D unclear. Germline CDR1 MNHNS, CDR2 SASEGT. The CDR3 is 13 residues long. V lost 7 bases and J 5 bases, leaving 14 bases between the germline ends. CDR3 sequence reads: CASKLGLGETQYL. The CDR3 region has the DNA TGTGCCAGCAAACTGGGCCTGGGGGAGACCCAGTACCTC.

The gene calls are TRBV20-1 and TRBJ2-5; TRBD2 agrees at 7 bases. CDR3 size: 13 residues. CDR1 and CDR2 from the germline V gene are DFQATT and SNEGSKA (reference sequence). With V trimmed by 4 bases and J by 2 bases, 4 bases remained unmatched. In DNA, the CDR3 is TGCAGTGCTAACGAGGGAGGGCAAGAGACCCAGTACTTC. Protein product: CSANEGGQETQYF.

V usage is TRBV12-3 or TRBV12-4 and J usage is TRBJ1-1, with D perhaps TRBD1 (6 bases). The germline V and J ends were trimmed by 5 bases and 9 bases, with 16 bases remaining between them. CDR3 length: 13 residues. CDR3 sequence reads: CASSPLGGDKAFF. CDR3 nucleotides: TGTGCCAGCAGTCCCCTAGGGGGGGACAAAGCTTTCTTT.

J is TRBJ2-5 and V is TRBV6-2 or TRBV6-3; possible D gene TRBD1, 6 bases. This CDR3 spans 14 amino acids. The germline CDR1 and CDR2 sequences are MNHEY and SVGEGT. V was pared by 0 bases and J by 2 bases, with 7 bases between. CDR3 region: CASSYSGQQETQYF. The CDR3 DNA sequence: TGTGCCAGCAGTTACTCCGGACAGCAAGAGACCCAGTACTTC.